The rows below give T cell receptor beta chains drawn from one sample of a study of regulatory T cells in long-lasting Graves disease. TCRdb reprocessed the multiplex PCR reads via MiXCR and lists one record per CDR3 protein. Of approximately 460,000 distinct CDR3 sequences detected, around 15% appear once; the ten largest clones hold over 8.5%. This same sample was also part of a study on T cells in Graves' hyperthyroidism and ophthalmopathy.

The material was peripheral blood mononuclear cells (PBMCs), obtained at new diagnosis, from a patient treated with antithyroid drugs. The receptors stem from a woman aged 25 to 39 with Graves disease. CDR3s include the opening cysteine and the closing phenylalanine or tryptophan. The order of the fields is J gene, V gene, D gene, clone size, CDR3 DNA, CDR3 protein. D genes are given only for firm matches. Size tells how often a clone was seen (once, few, many) or the class of an expanded clone, and some rows leave it out.

TRBJ1-6 | TRBV28 | . | many | TGTGCCAGCAGTACTATAGGGGGGTTGGATAATTCACCCCTCCACTTT | CASSTIGGLDNSPLHF
TRBJ1-2 | TRBV27 | TRBD1 | many | TGTGCCAGCAGTTTCAAGGGGGCGGGCTATGGCTACACCTTC | CASSFKGAGYGYTF
TRBJ2-3 | TRBV20-1 | . | many | TGCAGTGCTAGAGATATTCTAGAACCAGATACGCAGTATTTT | CSARDILEPDTQYF
TRBJ1-1 | TRBV18 | . | many | TGTGCCAGCAGTCCGGGCCTGAACACTGAAGCTTTCTTT | CASSPGLNTEAFF
TRBJ2-7 | TRBV5-1 | . | many | TGCGCCAGCAGCTTTGGCGGGGCCGCCTACGAGCAGTACTTC | CASSFGGAAYEQYF
TRBJ2-2 | TRBV12-3/TRBV12-4 | . | . | TGTGCCAGCAGTTTCGGCAGGGAAGACACCGGGGAGCTGTTTTTT | CASSFGREDTGELFF
TRBJ2-1 | TRBV6-2/TRBV6-3 | . | many | TGTGCCAGCATATTCAGCAGCGGCTACTACAATGAGCAGTTCTTC | CASIFSSGYYNEQFF
TRBJ2-1 | TRBV19 | TRBD2 | few | TGTGCCAGTAGGGGACTAGCGGGAGTAAATGAGCAGTTCTTC | CASRGLAGVNEQFF
TRBJ1-4 | TRBV5-1 | . | . | TGCGCCAGCAGCCCGGGGGGCGGTAATGAAAAACTGTTTTTT | CASSPGGGNEKLFF
TRBJ1-6 | TRBV28 | TRBD1 | many | TGTGCCAGCAGTTTAAGACAGGGATTCTATAATTCACCCCTCCACTTT | CASSLRQGFYNSPLHF
TRBJ2-3 | TRBV7-8 | . | many | TGTGCCAGCAGCCAACATGGACAGACTAGCACAGATACGCAGTATTTT | CASSQHGQTSTDTQYF
TRBJ1-1 | TRBV4-1 | . | many | TGCGCCAGCAGCCTCAAGTCTCCGGGGGGCACTGAAGCTTTCTTT | CASSLKSPGGTEAFF
TRBJ2-1 | TRBV18 | . | . | TGTGCCAGCTCACCGTACACCGACAATGAGCAGTTCTTC | CASSPYTDNEQFF
TRBJ1-2 | TRBV6-4 | . | many | TGTGCCAGCAGTAAGAACGGAGAAACAGGTTACTATGGCTACACCTTC | CASSKNGETGYYGYTF
TRBJ2-5 | TRBV5-5 | . | many | TGTGCCAGCAGCTTGGAAGCAGGGTTAAGCGGCCAGTACTTC | CASSLEAGLSGQYF
TRBJ1-4 | TRBV7-2 | . | few | TGTGCCAGCAGCTTTTTCCTGGACACGCGGGTGAATGAAAAACTGTTTTTT | CASSFFLDTRVNEKLFF
TRBJ2-7 | TRBV11-2 | . | many | TGTGCCAGCAGCCGCCGTTTACTGTCTGGGGGGCCCATCCCGGACGAGCAGTACTTC | CASSRRLLSGGPIPDEQYF
TRBJ2-3 | TRBV4-1 | . | few | TGCGCCAGCAGCCAAGCGTGGTCTGTAGATACGCAGTATTTT | CASSQAWSVDTQYF
TRBJ2-5 | TRBV14 | . | many | TGTGCCAGCAGCCGAAACAGGGTCGGCCAAGAGACCCAGTACTTC | CASSRNRVGQETQYF